This TCR beta chain was sequenced during a study of T cell changes during pregnancy in multiple sclerosis. The table came from immunoSEQ multiplex PCR; TCRdb's copy has only in-frame clones and leaves some out. In the table there are about 110,000 clones, roughly nine tenths of which are singletons. CDR1 and CDR2 from the germline V gene are SGHTS and YDEGEE. V trimming: 3 bases; J trimming: 4 bases; junction bases outside the gene matches: 11. This CDR3 is built from 17 residues. This sequence was found in a female donor with multiple sclerosis, enrolled in a pregnancy study. This material consisted of peripheral blood, taken in the third trimester of pregnancy. The chain uses TRBV5-8 and TRBJ2-7; 12 nucleotides match TRBD2. The CDR3 reads CASSSKPSGGVGYEQYF. The CDR3 region has the DNA TGTGCCAGCAGCTCGAAACCTAGCGGGGGGGTTGGATACGAGCAGTACTTC. The variable domain in full, with the rest retrieved from reference TRBV5-8 and TRBJ2-7, is EAGVTQSPTHLIKTRGQQATLRCSPISGHTSVYWYQQALGLGLQFLLWYDEGEERNRGNFPPRFSGRQFPNYSSELNVNALELEDSALYLCASSSKPSGGVGYEQYFGPGTRLTVT.